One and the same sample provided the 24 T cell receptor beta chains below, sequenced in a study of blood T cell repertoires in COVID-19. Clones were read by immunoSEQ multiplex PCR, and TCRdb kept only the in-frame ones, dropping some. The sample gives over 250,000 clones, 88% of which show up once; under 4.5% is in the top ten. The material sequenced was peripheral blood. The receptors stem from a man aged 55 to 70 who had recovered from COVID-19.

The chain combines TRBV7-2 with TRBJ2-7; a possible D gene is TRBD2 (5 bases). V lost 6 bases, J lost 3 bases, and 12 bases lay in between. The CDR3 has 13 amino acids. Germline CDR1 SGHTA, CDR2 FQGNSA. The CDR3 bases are TGTGCCAGCAGTAGCGTAAATGGCTACGAGCAGTACTTC. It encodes CASSSVNGYEQYF.

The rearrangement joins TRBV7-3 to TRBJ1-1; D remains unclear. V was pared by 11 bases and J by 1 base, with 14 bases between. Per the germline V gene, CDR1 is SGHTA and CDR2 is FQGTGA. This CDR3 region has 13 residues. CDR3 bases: TGTGCCTCCGGCGAGGGCGCGAACACTGAAGCTTTCTTT. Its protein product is CASGEGANTEAFF.

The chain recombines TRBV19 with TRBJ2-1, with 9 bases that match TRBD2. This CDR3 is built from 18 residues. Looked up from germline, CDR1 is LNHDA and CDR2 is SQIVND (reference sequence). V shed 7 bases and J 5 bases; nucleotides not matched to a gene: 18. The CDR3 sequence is CASTGNPAGGGGNNEQFF. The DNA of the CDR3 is TGTGCCAGTACTGGCAACCCAGCGGGGGGAGGAGGCAACAATGAGCAGTTCTTC. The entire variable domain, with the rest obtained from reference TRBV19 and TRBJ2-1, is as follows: DGGITQSPKYLFRKEGQNVTLSCEQNLNHDAMYWYRQDPGQGLRLIYYSQIVNDFQKGDIAEGYSVSREKKESFPLTVTSAQKNPTAFYLCASTGNPAGGGGNNEQFFGPGTRLTVL.

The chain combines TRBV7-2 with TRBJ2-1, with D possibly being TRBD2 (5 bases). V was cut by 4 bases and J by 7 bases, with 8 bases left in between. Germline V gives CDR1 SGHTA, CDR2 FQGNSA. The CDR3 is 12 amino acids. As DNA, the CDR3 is TGTGCCAGCAGCTCCCAGCGGAATGAGCAGTTCTTC. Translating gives CASSSQRNEQFF. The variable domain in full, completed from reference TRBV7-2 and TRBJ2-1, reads GAGVSQSPSNKVTEKGKDVELRCDPISGHTALYWYRQSLGQGLEFLIYFQGNSAPDKSGLPSDRFSAERTGGSVSTLTIQRTQQEDSAVYLCASSSQRNEQFFGPGTRLTVL.

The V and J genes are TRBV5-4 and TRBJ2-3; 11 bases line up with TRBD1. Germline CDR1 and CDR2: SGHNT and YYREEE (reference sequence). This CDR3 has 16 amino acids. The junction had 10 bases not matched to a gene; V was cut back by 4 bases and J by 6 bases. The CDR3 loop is CASSTGRTGGGDTQYF. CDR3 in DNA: TGTGCCAGCAGCACCGGCCGGACAGGGGGCGGGGATACGCAGTATTTT.

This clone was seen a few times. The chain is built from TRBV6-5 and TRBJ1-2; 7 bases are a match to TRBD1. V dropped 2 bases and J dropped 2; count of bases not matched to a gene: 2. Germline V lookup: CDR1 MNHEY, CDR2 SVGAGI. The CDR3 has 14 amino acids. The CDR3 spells CASSYTQGNYGYTF. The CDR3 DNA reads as TGTGCCAGCAGTTACACACAGGGGAACTATGGCTACACCTTC.

CDR3 loop: CASSLGTVGEKLFF. In DNA form, the CDR3 reads TGCGCCAGCAGCCTTGGGACAGTCGGGGAAAAACTGTTTTTT. This rearrangement joins TRBV4-1 to TRBJ1-4, with 7 nucleotides matching TRBD1. This CDR3 region has 14 residues. CDR1 is MGHRA, CDR2 YSYEKL, per germline. The V and J ends lost 4 bases and 8 bases, in that order; junction bases with no gene match: 7.

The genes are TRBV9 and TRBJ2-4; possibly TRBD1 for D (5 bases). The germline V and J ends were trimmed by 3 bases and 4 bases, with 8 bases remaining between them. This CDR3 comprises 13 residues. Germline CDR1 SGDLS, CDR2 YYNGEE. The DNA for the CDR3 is TGTGCCAGCAGCGGGGGCCTGAAAAACATTCAGTACTTC. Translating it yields CASSGGLKNIQYF.

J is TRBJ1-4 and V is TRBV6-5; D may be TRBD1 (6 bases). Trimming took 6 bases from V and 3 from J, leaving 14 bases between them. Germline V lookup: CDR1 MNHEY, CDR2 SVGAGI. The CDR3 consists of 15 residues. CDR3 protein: CASRTQGSPNEKLFF. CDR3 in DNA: TGTGCCAGCAGGACCCAGGGGTCGCCTAATGAAAAACTGTTTTTT.

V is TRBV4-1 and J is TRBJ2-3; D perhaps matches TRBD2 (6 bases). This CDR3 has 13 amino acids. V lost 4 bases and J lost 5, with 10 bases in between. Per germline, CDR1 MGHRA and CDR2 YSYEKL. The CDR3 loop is CASSRGVGDTQYF. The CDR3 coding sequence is TGCGCCAGCAGCCGGGGGGTTGGAGATACGCAGTATTTT.

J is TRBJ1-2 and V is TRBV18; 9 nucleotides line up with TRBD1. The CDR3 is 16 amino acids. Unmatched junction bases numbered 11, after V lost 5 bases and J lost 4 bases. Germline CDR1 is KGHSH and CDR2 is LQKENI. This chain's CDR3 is CASSAGTGRVGYGYTF. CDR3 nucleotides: TGTGCCAGCTCAGCCGGGACAGGGCGCGTTGGCTATGGCTACACCTTC. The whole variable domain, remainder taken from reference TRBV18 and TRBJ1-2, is NAGVMQNPRHLVRRRGQEARLRCSPMKGHSHVYWYRQLPEEGLKFMVYLQKENIIDESGMPKERFSAEFPKEGPSILRIQQVVRGDSAAYFCASSAGTGRVGYGYTFGSGTRLTVV.

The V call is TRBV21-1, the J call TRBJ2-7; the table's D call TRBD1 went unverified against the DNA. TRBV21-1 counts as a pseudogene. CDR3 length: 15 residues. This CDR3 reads CASKPWTGGSYEQYF. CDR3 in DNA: TGTGCCAGCAAACCCTGGACAGGGGGCTCTTACGAGCAGTACTTC.

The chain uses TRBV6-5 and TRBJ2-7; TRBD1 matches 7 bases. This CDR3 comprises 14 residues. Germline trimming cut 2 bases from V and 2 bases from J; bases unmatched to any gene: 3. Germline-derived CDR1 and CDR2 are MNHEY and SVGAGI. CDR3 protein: CASSYPGQTYEQYF. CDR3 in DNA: TGTGCCAGCAGTTACCCGGGACAGACCTACGAGCAGTACTTC.

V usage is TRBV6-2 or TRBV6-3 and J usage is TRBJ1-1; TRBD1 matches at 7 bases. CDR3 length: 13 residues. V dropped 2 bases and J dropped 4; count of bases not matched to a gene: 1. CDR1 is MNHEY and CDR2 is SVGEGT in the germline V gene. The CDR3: CASSYPGGTEAFF. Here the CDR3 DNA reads TGTGCCAGCAGTTACCCAGGGGGCACTGAAGCTTTCTTT.

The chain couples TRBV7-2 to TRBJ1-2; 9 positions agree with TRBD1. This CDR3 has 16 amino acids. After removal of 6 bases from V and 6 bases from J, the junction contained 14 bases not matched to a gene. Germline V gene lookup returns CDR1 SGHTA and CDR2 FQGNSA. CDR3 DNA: TGTGCCAGCAGTAGGGGACAGGGCCGGGTGACGGATGGCTACACCTTC. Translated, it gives CASSRGQGRVTDGYTF.

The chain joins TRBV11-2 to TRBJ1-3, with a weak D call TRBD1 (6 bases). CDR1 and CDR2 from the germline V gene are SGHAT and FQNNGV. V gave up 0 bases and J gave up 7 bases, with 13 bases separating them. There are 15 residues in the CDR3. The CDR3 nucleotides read TGTGCCAGCAGCTTAGAGGGGGCAGTATGGAACACCATATATTTT. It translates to CASSLEGAVWNTIYF.

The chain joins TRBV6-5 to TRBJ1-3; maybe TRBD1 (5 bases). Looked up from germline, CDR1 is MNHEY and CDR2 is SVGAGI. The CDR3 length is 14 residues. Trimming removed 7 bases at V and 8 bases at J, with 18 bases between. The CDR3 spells CASTPAGQRHTIYF. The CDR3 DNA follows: TGTGCCAGCACCCCAGCGGGGCAGCGGCACACCATATATTTT.

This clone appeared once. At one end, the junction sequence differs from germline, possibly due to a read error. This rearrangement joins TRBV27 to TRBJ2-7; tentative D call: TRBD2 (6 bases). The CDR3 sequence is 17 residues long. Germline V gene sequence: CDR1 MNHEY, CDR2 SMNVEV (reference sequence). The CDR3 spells CASRLSLGAGCTYEQYF. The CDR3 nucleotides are TGTGCCAGCAGATTATCCCTCGGGGCGGGGTGTACCTACGAGCAGTACTTC.

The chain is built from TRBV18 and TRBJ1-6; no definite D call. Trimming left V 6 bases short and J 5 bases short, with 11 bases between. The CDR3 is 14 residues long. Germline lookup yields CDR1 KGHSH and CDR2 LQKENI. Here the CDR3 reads CASSEAGDNSPLHF. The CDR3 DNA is TGTGCCAGCTCGGAGGCAGGCGATAATTCACCCCTCCACTTT.

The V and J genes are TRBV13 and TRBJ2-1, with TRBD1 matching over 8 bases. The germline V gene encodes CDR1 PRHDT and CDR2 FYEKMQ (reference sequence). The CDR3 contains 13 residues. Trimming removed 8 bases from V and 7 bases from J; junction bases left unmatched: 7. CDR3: CASDYRGMNEQFF. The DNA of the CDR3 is TGTGCCAGCGATTACAGGGGGATGAATGAGCAGTTCTTC.

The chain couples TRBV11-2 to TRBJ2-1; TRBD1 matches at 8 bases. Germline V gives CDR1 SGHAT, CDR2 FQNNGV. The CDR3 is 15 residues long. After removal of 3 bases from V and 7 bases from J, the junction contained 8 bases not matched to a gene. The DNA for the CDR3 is TGTGCCAGCAGCTTCCTCCAGGGGGCGCGTAATGAGCAGTTCTTC. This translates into CASSFLQGARNEQFF. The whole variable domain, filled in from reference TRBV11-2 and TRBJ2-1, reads EAGVAQSPRYKIIEKRQSVAFWCNPISGHATLYWYQQILGQGPKLLIQFQNNGVVDDSQLPKDRFSAERLKGVDSTLKIQPAKLEDSAVYLCASSFLQGARNEQFFGPGTRLTVL.

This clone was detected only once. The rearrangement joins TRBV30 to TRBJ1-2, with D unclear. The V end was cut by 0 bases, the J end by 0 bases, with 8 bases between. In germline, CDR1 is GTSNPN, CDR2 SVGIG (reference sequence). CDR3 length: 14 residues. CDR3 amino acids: CAWSVPPANYGYTF. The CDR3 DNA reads TGTGCCTGGAGTGTACCCCCAGCTAACTATGGCTACACCTTC.

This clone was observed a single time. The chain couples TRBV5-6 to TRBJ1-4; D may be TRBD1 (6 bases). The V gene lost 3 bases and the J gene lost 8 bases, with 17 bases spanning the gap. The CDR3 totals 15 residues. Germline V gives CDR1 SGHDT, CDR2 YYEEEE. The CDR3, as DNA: TGTGCCAGCAGCTCCCCGGGGGGGCTGGAAGAAAAACTGTTTTTT. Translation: CASSSPGGLEEKLFF.

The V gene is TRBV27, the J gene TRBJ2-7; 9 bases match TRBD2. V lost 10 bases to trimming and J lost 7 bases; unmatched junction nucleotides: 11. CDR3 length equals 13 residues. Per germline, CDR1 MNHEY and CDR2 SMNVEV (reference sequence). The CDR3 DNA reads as TGTGCCACCCTGAAAGCGGGGGGAATGGAGCAGTACTTC. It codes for CATLKAGGMEQYF.